The T cell receptor (beta chain) under discussion was sequenced for a study of beta chain features in type 1 diabetes. Regarding the study as a whole: cDNA-based reads could over-represent cells with high TCR expression. Type 1 diabetes patients had VDJ junctions that carried fewer insertions and more deletions. Within each of all four CD4+ subsets, Type 1 diabetes patients had TCRB CDR3s that were moderately but significantly shorter. A definitive answer on HLA type influencing TCRB rearrangement was not reached here.

Each sorted fraction was over 95% pure. Only a few counts were recorded for this clone. Its target is not known. Investigators reverse transcribed all isolated RNA, so they sequenced expressed TCRB transcripts. Profiled with immunoSEQ multiplex PCR; TCRdb holds only in-frame clones, not every one. The profile shows roughly 250,000 clones, about 20% of them singletons. The clonotype was recovered from a woman aged 40 to 49 with type 1 diabetes. The source material was naive CD4+ T cells from blood.

CDR3 DNA sequence: TGTGCCACCAGCAGAGCACCACACTCGGAGGAAAAACTGTTTTTT. Protein: CATSRAPHSEEKLFF. The V and J genes are TRBV15 and TRBJ1-4; D gene unclear. Germline loops: CDR1 LNHNV, CDR2 YYDKDF (reference sequence). V gave up 1 base and J gave up 8 bases, with 14 bases separating them. This CDR3 is 15 amino acids long.